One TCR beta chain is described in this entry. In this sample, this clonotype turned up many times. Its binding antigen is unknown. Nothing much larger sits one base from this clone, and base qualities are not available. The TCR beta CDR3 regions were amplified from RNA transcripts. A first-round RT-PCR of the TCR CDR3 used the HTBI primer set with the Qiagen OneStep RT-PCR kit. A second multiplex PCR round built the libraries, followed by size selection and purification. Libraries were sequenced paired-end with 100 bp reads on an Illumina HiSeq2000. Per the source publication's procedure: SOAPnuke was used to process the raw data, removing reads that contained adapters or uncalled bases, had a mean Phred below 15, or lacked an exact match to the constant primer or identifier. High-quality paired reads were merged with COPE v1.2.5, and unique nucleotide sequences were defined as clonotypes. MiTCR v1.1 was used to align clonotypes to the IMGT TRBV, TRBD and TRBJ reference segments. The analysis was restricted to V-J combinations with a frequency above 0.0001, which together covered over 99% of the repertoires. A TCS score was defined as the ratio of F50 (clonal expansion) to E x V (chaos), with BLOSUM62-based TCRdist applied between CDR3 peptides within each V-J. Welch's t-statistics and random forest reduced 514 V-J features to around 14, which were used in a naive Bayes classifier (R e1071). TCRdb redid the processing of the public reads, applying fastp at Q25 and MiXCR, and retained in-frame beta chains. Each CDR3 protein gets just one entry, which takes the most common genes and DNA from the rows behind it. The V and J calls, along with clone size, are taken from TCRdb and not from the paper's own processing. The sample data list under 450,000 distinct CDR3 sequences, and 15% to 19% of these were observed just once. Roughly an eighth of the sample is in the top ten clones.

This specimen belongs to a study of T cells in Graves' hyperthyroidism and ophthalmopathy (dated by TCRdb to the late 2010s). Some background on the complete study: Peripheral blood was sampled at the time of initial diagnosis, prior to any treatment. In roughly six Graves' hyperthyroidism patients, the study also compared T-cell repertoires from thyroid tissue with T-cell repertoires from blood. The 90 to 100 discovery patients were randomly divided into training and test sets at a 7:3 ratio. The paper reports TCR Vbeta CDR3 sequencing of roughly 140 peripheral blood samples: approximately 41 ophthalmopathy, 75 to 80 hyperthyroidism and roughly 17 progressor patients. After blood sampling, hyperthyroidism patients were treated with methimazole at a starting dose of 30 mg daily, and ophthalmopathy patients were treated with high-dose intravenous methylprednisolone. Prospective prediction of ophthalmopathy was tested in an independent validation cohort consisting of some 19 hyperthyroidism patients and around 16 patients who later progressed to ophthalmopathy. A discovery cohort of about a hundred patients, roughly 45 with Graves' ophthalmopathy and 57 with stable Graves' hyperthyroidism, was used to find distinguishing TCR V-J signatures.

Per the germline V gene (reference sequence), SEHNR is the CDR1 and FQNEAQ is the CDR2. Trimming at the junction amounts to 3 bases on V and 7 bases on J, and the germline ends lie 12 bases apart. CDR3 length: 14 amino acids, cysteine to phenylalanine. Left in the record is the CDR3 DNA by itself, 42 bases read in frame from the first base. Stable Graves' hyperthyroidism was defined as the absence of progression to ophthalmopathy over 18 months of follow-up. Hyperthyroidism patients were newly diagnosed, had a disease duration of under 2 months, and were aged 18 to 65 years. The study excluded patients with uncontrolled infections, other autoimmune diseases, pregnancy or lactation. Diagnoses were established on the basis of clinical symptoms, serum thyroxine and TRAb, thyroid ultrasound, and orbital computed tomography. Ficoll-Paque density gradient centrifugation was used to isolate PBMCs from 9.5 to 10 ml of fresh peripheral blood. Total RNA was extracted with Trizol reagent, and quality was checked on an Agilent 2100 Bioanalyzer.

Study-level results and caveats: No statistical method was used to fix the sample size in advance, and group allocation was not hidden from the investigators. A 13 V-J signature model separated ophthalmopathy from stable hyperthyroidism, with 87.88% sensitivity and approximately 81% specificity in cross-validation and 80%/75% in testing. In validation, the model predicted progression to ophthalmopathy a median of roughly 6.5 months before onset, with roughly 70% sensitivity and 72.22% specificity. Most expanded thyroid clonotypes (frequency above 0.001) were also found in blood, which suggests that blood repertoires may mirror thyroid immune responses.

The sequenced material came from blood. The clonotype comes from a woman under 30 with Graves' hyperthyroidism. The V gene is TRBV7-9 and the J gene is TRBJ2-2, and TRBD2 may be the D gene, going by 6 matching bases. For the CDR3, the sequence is CASSFSRRVGELFF. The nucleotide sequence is TGTGCCAGCAGCTTCTCGCGGAGGGTCGGGGAGCTGTTTTTT.